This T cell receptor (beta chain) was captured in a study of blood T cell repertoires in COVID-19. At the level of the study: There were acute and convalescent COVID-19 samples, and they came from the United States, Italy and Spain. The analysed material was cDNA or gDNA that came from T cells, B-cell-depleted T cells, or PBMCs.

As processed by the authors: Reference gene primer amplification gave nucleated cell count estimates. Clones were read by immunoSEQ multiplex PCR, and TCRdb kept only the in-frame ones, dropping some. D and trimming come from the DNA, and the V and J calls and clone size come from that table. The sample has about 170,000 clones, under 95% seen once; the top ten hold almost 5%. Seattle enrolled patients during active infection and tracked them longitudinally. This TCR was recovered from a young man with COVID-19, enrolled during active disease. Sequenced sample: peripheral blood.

CDR3 protein: CASSEHQDSNTEAFF. The CDR3 DNA follows: TGTGCCAGCAGTGAACACCAAGACAGTAACACTGAAGCTTTCTTT. This chain links TRBV25-1 with TRBJ1-1; possible D gene TRBD1, 5 bases. The germline CDR1 and CDR2 sequences are MGHDK and SYGVNS. Deletions cut 2 bases from V and 2 bases from J, with 12 bases between. The CDR3 spans 15 residues.